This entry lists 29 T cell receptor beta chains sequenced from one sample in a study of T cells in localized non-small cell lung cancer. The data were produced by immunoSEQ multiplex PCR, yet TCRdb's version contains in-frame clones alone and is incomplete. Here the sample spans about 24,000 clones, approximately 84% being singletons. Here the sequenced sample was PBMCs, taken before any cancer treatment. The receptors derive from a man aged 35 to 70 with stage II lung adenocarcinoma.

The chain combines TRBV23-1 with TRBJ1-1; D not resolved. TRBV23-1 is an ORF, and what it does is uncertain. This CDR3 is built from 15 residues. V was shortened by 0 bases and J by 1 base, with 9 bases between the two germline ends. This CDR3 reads CASSQSRQPNTEAFF. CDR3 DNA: TGCGCCAGCAGTCAATCGCGTCAACCGAACACTGAAGCTTTCTTT.

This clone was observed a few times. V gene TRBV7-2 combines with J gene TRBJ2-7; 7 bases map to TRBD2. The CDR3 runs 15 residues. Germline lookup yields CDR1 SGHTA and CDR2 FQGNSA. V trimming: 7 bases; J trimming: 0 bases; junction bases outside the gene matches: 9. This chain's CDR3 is CASKMERESSYEQYF. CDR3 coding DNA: TGTGCCAGCAAAATGGAGCGGGAAAGCTCCTACGAGCAGTACTTC.

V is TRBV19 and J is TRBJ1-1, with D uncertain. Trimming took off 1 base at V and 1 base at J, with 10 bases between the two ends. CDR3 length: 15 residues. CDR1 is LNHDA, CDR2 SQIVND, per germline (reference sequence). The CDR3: CASSIVGAENTEAFF. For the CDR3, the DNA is TGTGCCAGTAGTATAGTCGGCGCGGAGAACACTGAAGCTTTCTTT.

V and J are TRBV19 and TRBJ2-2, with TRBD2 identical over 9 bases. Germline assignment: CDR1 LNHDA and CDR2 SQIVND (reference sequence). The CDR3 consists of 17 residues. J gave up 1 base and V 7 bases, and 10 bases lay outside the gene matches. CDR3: CASTPLAGRGNTGELFF. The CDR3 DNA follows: TGTGCCAGTACTCCTCTAGCGGGAAGGGGGAACACCGGGGAGCTGTTTTTT.

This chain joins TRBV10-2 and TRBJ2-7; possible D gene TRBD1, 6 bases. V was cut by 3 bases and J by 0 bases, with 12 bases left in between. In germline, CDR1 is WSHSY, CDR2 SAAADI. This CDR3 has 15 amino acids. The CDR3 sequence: CASSDYMDSSYEQYF. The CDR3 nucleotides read TGCGCCAGCAGTGATTATATGGACAGCTCCTACGAGCAGTACTTC.

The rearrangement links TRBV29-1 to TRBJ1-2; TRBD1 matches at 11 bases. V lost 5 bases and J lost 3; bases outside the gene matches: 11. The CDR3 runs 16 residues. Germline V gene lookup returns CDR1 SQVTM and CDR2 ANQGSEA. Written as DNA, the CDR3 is TGCAGCGTTTTACCGACGGACAGGGGGCATTACTATGGCTACACCTTC. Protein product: CSVLPTDRGHYYGYTF.

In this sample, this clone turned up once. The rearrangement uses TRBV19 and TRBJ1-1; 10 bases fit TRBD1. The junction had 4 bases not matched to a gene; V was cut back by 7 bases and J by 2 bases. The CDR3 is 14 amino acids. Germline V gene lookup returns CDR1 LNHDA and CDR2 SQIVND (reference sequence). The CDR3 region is CASTGQGVNTEAFF. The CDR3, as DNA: TGTGCCAGTACCGGACAGGGGGTTAACACTGAAGCTTTCTTT.

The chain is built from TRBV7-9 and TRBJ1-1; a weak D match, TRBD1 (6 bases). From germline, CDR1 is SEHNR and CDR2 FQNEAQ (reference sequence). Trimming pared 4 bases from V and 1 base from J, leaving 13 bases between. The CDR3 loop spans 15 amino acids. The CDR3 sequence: CASSSPEQGNTEAFF. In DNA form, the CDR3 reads TGTGCCAGCAGCTCACCAGAACAGGGGAACACTGAAGCTTTCTTT. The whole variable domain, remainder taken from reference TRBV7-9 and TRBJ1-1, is DTGVSQNPRHKITKRGQNVTFRCDPISEHNRLYWYRQTLGQGPEFLTYFQNEAQLEKSRLLSDRFSAERPKGSFSTLEIQRTEQGDSAMYLCASSSPEQGNTEAFFGQGTRLTVV.

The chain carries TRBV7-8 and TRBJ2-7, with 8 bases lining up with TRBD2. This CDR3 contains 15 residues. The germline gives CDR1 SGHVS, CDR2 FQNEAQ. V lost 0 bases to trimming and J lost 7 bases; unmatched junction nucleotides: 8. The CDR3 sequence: CASSLATGGPGEQYF. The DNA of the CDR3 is TGTGCCAGCAGCTTAGCGACGGGAGGGCCGGGGGAGCAGTACTTC.

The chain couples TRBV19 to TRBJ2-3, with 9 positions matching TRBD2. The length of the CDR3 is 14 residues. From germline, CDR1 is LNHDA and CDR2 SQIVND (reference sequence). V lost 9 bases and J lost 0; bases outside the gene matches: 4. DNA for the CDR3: TGTGCCAGCTTCGCGGGGGGGAGCACAGATACGCAGTATTTT. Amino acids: CASFAGGSTDTQYF.

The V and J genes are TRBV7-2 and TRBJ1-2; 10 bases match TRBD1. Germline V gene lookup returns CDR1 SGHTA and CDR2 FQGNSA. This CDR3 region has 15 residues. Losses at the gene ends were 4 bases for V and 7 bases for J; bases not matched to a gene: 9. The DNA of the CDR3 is TGTGCCAGCAGCTCCTGGACAGGGGGAGCTTTTGGCTACACCTTC. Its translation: CASSSWTGGAFGYTF.

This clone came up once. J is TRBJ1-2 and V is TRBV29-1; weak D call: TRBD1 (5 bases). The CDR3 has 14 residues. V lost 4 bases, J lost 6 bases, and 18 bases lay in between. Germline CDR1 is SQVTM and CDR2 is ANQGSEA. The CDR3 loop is CSVAGLGTSHGYTF. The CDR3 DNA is TGCAGCGTTGCGGGCTTAGGGACCTCACATGGCTACACCTTC.

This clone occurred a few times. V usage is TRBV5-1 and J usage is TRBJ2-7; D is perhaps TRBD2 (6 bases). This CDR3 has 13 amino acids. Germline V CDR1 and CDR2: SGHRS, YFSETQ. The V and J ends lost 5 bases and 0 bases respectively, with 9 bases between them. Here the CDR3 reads CASRGGSSYEQYF. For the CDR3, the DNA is TGCGCCAGCAGGGGGGGTAGCTCCTACGAGCAGTACTTC.

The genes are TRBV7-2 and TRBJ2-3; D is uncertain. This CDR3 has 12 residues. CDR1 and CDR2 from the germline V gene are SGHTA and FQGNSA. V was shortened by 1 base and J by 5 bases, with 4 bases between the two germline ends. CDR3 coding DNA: TGTGCCAGCAGCTTAGTTGGAGATACGCAGTATTTT. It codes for CASSLVGDTQYF.

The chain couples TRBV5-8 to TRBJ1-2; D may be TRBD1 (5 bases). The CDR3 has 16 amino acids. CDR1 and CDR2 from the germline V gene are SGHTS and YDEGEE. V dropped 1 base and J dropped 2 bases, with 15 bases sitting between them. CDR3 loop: CASSLWGGRQNYGYTF. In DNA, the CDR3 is TGTGCCAGCAGCTTGTGGGGGGGTCGGCAGAACTATGGCTACACCTTC.

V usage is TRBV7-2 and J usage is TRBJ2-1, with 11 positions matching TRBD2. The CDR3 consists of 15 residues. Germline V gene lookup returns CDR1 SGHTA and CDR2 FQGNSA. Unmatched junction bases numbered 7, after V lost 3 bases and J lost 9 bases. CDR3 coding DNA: TGTGCCAGCAGCTTGGGTAGCGGGAGGGCCGCTGAGCAGTTCTTC. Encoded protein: CASSLGSGRAAEQFF.

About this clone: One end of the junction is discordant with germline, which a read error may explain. The CDR3 region is CASSYDRDYGYTF. The CDR3 nucleotides are TGTGCCAGCAGCTATGACAGGGACTACGGCTACACCTTC. The chain links TRBV5-5 to TRBJ1-2; 7 bases align to TRBD1. This CDR3 spans 13 amino acids. The germline V gene encodes CDR1 SGHKS and CDR2 YYEKEE (reference sequence).

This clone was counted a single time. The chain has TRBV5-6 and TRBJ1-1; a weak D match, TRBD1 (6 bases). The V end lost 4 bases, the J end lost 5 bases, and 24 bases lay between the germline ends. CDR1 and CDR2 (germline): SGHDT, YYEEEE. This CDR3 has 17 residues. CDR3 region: CASSVVWRAGAGTEAFF. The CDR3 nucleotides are TGTGCCAGCAGCGTGGTCTGGCGTGCGGGGGCTGGGACTGAAGCTTTCTTT.

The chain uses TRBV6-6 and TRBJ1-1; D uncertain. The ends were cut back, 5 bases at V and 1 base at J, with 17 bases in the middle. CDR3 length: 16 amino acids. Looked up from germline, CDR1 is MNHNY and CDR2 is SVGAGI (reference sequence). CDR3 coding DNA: TGTGCCAGCAGTCCCACCACCTCGGGAGCGAACACTGAAGCTTTCTTT. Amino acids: CASSPTTSGANTEAFF.

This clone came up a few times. The CDR3 reads CASSTSLASTSYEQYF. DNA of the CDR3: TGTGCCAGCAGCACGTCACTAGCGAGTACTTCCTACGAGCAGTACTTC. The gene calls are TRBV21-1 and TRBJ2-7; TRBD2 is the table's D call and was not checked against the DNA. TRBV21-1 is labeled a pseudogene. The CDR3 contains 16 residues.

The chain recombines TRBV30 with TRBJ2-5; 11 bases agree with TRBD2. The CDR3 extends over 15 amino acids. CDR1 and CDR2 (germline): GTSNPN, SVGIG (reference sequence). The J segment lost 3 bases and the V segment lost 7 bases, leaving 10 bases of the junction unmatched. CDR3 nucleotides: TGTGCCTACAGACTAGCGGGAACCCCCAAAGAGACCCAGTACTTC. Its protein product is CAYRLAGTPKETQYF.

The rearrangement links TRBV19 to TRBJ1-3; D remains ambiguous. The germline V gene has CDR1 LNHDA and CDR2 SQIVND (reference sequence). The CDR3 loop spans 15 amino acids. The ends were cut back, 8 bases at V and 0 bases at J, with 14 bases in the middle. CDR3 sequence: CASETSRRSGNTIYF. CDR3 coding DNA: TGTGCCAGTGAGACATCGAGGCGCTCTGGAAACACCATATATTTT.

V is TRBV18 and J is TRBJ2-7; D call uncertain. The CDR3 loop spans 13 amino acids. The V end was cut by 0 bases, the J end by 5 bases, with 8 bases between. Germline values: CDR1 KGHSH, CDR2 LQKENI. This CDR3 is CASSPPMYHEQYF. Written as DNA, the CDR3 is TGTGCCAGCTCACCACCCATGTACCACGAGCAGTACTTC. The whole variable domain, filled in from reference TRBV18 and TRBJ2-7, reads NAGVMQNPRHLVRRRGQEARLRCSPMKGHSHVYWYRQLPEEGLKFMVYLQKENIIDESGMPKERFSAEFPKEGPSILRIQQVVRGDSAAYFCASSPPMYHEQYFGPGTRLTVT.

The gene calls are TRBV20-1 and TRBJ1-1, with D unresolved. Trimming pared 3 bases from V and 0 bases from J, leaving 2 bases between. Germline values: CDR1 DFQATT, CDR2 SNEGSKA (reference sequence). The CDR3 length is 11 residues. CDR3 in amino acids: CSASLNTEAFF. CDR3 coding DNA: TGCAGTGCTAGTTTGAACACTGAAGCTTTCTTT.

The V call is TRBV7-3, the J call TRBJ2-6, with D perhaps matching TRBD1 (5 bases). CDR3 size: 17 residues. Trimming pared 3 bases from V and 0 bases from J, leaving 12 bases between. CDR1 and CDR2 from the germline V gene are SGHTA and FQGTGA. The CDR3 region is CASSFLPQGSGANVLTF. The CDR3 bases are TGTGCCAGCAGCTTTTTACCCCAGGGCTCTGGGGCCAACGTCCTGACTTTC. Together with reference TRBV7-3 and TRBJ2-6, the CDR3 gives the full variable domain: GAGVSQTPSNKVTEKGKYVELRCDPISGHTALYWYRQSLGQGPEFLIYFQGTGAADDSGLPNDRFFAVRPEGSVSTLKIQRTERGDSAVYLCASSFLPQGSGANVLTFGAGSRLTVL.

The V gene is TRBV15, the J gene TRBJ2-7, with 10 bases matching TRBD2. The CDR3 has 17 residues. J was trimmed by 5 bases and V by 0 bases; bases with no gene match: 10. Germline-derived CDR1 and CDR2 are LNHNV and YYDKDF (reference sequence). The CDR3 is CATSRDPSGSTQDEQYF. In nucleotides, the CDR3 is TGTGCCACCAGCAGAGACCCTAGCGGGAGCACCCAAGACGAGCAGTACTTC.

This CDR3 reads CASSLAGQGARGYTF. CDR3 DNA: TGTGCCAGCAGCTTAGCCGGACAGGGGGCGCGTGGCTACACCTTC. The rearrangement joins TRBV13 to TRBJ1-2, with 11 bases lining up with TRBD1. J was trimmed by 7 bases and V by 1 base; bases with no gene match: 5. Germline V lookup: CDR1 PRHDT, CDR2 FYEKMQ (reference sequence). This CDR3 contains 15 residues.

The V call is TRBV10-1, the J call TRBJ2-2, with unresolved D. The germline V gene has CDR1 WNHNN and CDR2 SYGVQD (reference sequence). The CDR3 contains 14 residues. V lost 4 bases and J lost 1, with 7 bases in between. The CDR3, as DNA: TGCGCCAGCAGTGCGAGACAGAACACCGGGGAGCTGTTTTTT. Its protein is CASSARQNTGELFF.

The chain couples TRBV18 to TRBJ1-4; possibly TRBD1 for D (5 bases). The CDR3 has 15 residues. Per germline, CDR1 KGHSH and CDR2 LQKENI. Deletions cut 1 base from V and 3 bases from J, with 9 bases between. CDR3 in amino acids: CASSPRGGPNEKLFF. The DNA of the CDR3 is TGTGCCAGCTCACCACGGGGGGGACCTAATGAAAAACTGTTTTTT. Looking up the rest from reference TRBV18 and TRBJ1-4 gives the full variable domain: NAGVMQNPRHLVRRRGQEARLRCSPMKGHSHVYWYRQLPEEGLKFMVYLQKENIIDESGMPKERFSAEFPKEGPSILRIQQVVRGDSAAYFCASSPRGGPNEKLFFGSGTQLSVL.